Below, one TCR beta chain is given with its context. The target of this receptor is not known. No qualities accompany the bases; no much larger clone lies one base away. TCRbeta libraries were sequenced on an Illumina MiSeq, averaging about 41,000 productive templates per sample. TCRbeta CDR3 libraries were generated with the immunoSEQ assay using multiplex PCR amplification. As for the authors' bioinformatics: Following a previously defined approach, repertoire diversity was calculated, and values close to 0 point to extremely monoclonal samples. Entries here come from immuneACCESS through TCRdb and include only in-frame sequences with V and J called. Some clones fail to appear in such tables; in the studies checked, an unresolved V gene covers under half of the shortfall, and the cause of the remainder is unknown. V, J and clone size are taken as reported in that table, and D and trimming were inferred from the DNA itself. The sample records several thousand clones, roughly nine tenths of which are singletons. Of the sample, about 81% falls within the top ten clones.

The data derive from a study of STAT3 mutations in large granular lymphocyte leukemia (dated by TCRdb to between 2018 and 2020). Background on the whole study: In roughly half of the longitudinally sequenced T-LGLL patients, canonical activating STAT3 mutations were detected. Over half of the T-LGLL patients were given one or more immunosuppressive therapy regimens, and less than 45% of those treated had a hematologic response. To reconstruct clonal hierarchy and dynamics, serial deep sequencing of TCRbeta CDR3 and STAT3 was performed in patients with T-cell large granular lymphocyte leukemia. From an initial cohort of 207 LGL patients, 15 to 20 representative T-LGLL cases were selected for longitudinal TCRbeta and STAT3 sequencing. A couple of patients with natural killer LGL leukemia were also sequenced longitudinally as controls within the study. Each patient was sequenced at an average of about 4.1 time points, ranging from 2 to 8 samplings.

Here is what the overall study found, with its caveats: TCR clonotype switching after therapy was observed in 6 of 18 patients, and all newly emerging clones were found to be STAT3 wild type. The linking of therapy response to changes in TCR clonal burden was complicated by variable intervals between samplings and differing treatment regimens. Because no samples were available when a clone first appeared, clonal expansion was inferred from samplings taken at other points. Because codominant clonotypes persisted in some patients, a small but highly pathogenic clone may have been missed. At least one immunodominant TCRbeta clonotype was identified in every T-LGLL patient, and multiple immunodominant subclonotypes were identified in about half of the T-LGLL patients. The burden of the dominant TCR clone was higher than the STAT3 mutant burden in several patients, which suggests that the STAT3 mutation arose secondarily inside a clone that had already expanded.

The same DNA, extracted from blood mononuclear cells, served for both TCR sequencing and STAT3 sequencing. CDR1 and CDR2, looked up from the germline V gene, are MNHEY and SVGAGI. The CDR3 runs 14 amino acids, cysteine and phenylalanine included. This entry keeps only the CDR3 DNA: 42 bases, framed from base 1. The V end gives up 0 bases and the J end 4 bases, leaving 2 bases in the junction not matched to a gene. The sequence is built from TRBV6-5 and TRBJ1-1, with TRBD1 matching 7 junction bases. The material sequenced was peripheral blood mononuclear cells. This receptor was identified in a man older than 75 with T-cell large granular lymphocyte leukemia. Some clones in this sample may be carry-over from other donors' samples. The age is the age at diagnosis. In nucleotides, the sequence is TGTGCCAGCAGTTACTCTACAGGGGCCACTGAAGCTTTCTTT. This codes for CASSYSTGATEAFF.